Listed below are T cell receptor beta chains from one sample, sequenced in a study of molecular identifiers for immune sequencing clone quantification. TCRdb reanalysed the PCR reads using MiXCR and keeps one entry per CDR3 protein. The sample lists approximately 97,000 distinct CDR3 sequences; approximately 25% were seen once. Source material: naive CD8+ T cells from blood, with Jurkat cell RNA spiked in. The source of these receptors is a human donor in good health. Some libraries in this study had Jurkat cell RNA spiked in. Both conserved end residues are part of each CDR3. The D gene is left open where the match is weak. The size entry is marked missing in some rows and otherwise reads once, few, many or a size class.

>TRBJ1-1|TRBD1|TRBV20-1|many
CSARGGQGAEAFF
TGCAGTGCTAGAGGGGGACAGGGGGCTGAAGCTTTCTTT
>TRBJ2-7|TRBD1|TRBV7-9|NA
CASSDPTGAGEQYF
TGTGCCAGCAGCGATCCAACAGGGGCGGGCGAGCAGTACTTC
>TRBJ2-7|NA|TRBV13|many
CASSWGVGLGEQYF
TGTGCCAGCAGCTGGGGCGTAGGGCTCGGCGAGCAGTACTTC
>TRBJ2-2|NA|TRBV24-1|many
CATAQSPDGELFF
TGTGCCACCGCACAGAGTCCTGACGGGGAGCTGTTTTTT
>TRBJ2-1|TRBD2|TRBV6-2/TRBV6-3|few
CASSWGGEQFF
TGTGCCAGCAGTTGGGGAGGGGAGCAGTTCTTC
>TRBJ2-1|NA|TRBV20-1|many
CSARPRGWSYNEQFF
TGCAGTGCTCGCCCGAGGGGCTGGTCCTACAATGAGCAGTTCTTC
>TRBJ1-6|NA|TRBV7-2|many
CASSLVSGARISPLHF
TGTGCCAGCAGCTTAGTTTCGGGCGCCCGAATTTCACCCCTCCACTTT
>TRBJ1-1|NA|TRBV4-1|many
CASSQDSVSTEAFF
TGCGCCAGCAGCCAAGATTCAGTCTCCACTGAAGCTTTCTTT
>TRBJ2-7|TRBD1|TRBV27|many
CASSLQRDRYEQYF
TGTGCCAGCAGTTTACAACGGGACAGGTACGAGCAGTACTTC
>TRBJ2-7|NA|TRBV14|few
CASSQGWGSGYEQYF
TGTGCCAGCAGCCAAGGATGGGGCAGCGGCTACGAGCAGTACTTC
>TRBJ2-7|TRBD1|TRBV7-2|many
CASSFGTGGYEQYF
TGTGCCAGTAGCTTCGGGACAGGGGGCTACGAGCAGTACTTC
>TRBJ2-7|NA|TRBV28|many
CASSQRIWIETLSSEQYF
TGTGCCAGCAGTCAAAGAATTTGGATAGAGACCCTATCCTCCGAGCAGTACTTC
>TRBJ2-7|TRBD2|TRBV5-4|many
CASSPPGLAHEQYF
TGTGCCAGCAGCCCCCCGGGACTAGCCCACGAGCAGTACTTC
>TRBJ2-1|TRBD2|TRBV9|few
CASSVGTSHNEQFF
TGTGCCAGCAGCGTCGGGACTAGTCATAATGAGCAGTTCTTC
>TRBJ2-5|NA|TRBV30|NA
CAWSVWDSETQYF
TGTGCCTGGAGTGTATGGGATTCGGAGACCCAGTACTTC
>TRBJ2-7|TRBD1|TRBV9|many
CASSEGQGAYEQYF
TGTGCCAGCAGCGAGGGACAGGGGGCCTACGAGCAGTACTTC
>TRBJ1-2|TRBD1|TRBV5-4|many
CASTADRAYGYTF
TGTGCCAGCACCGCCGACAGGGCCTATGGCTACACCTTC
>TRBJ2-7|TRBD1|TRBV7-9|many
CASSPGQGPYEQYF
TGCGCCAGCAGCCCGGGACAGGGACCCTACGAGCAGTACTTC
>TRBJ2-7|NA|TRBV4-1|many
CASSQDDARRGYEQYF
TGCGCCAGCAGCCAAGATGACGCCCGACGGGGATACGAGCAGTACTTC
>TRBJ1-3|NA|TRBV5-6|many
CASTLLDISGNTIYF
TGTGCCAGCACCCTCCTGGACATCTCTGGAAACACCATATATTTT
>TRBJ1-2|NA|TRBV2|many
CASSEERQGSGYTF
TGTGCCAGCAGTGAGGAACGGCAGGGAAGTGGCTACACCTTC
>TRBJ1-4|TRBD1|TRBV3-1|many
CASSQEGQGLIKLFF
TGTGCCAGCAGCCAAGAAGGACAGGGGTTGATCAAACTGTTTTTT
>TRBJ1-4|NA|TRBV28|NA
CASRPLKINEKLFF
TGTGCCAGCAGACCCCTTAAGATTAATGAAAAACTGTTTTTT
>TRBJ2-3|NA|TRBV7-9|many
CATSPEEFVVLDTQYF
TGTGCCACATCACCGGAAGAATTCGTGGTTCTAGATACGCAGTATTTT
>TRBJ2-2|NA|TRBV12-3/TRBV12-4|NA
CASRGIENTGELFF
TGTGCCAGCAGGGGAATCGAGAACACCGGGGAGCTGTTTTTT
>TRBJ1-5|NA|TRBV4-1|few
CARSQGRAGARNQPQHF
TGCGCCCGCAGCCAAGGTCGGGCCGGGGCCCGTAATCAGCCCCAGCATTTT
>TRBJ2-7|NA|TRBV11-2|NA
CASRPGQSYGQYF
TGTGCCAGCCGCCCCGGACAATCTTACGGGCAGTACTTC
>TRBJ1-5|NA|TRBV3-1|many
CASSQGRYGPLNQPQHF
TGTGCCAGCAGCCAAGGTCGGTATGGCCCGCTCAATCAGCCCCAGCATTTT
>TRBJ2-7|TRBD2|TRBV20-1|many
CSARDQKRGGRQYF
TGCAGTGCTAGAGATCAGAAGCGGGGGGGCAGGCAGTACTTC
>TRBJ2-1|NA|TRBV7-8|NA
CAGSQQGIHEQFF
TGTGCCGGCAGCCAACAGGGCATCCATGAGCAGTTCTTC
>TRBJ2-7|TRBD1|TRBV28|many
CASSPGTGFPYEQYF
TGTGCCAGCAGTCCCGGGACAGGGTTCCCCTACGAGCAGTACTTC
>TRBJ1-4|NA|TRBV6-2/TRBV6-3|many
CASSERLMGNEKLFF
TGTGCCAGCAGTGAACGACTAATGGGAAATGAAAAACTGTTTTTT
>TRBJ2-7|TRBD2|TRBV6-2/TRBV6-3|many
CASSYSGTSGSNF
TGTGCCAGCAGTTACTCTGGGACTAGCGGGAGTAACTTC
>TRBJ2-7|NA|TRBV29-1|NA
CSVLDRCDYYEQYF
TGCAGCGTCCTCGACAGGTGCGATTACTACGAGCAGTACTTC
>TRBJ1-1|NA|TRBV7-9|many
CASSPPGTNTEAFF
TGTGCCAGCAGCCCACCCGGGACGAACACTGAAGCTTTCTTT
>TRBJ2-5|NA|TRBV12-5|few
CASGLSPRRETQYF
TGTGCTAGTGGTTTGTCGCCCAGAAGGGAGACCCAGTACTTC
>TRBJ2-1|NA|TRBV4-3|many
CASSQEFRDNEQFF
TGCGCCAGCAGCCAAGAGTTCAGGGACAATGAGCAGTTCTTC
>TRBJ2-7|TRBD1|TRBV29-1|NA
CSVEGQDQSHYEQYF
TGCAGCGTCGAAGGACAGGACCAGAGCCACTACGAGCAGTACTTC
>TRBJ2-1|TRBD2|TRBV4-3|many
CASSQGAGRVNEQFF
TGCGCCAGCAGCCAAGGGGCAGGGAGGGTCAATGAGCAGTTCTTC
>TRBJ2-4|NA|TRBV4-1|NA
CASSQDRGGSIQYF
TGCGCCAGCAGCCAAGATCGGGGTGGGAGCATTCAGTACTTC
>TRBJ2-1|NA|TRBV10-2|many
CASSVSTRFNDEQFF
TGCGCCAGCAGTGTGTCGACTAGATTTAATGATGAGCAGTTCTTC
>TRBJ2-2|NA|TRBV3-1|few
CASSQTVVAGIGGELFF
TGTGCCAGCAGCCAAACCGTCGTAGCCGGAATAGGCGGGGAGCTGTTTTTT